The table lists the clone carrying this TCR beta chain with many counts. The target antigen is unknown. The data are from a study of early T cells in non-severe SARS-CoV-2 infection. Turning to the study itself: It was bulk RNA from unsorted whole blood that was sequenced, and the chains were unpaired.

Broader study findings: Sequences matched to VDJdb favored anti-spike CD8 responses, while private and CD4 specificities were missed.

Germline CDR1 SGHRS, CDR2 YFSETQ. The CDR3 is made up of 11 amino acids. As part of library construction, unique molecular identifiers were attached to individual cDNA molecules. TCRdb reanalysed the 5' RACE reads using MiXCR and keeps one entry per CDR3 protein. The table includes tens of thousands of distinct CDR3 sequences, about 9.9% detected once. The sequence was obtained from an adult who was a healthcare worker with PCR-confirmed SARS-CoV-2 infection or an uninfected control (not recorded which). Material: whole blood. V gene TRBV5-1 combines with J gene TRBJ2-5; D ambiguous. CDR3 sequence: CASNERETQYF. As DNA, the CDR3 is TGCGCTTCAAACGAGAGAGAGACCCAGTACTTC.